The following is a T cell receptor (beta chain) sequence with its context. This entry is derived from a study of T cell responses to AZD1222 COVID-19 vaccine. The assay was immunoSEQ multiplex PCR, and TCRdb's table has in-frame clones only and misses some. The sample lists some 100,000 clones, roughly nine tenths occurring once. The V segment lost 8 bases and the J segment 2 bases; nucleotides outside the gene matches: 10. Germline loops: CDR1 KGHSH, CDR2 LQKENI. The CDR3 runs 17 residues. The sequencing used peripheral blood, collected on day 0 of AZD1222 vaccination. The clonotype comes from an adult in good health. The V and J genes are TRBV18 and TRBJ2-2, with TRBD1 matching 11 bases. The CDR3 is CASRTGDRGTNTGELFF. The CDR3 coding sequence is TGTGCCAGCCGAACCGGGGACAGGGGGACCAACACCGGGGAGCTGTTTTTT.